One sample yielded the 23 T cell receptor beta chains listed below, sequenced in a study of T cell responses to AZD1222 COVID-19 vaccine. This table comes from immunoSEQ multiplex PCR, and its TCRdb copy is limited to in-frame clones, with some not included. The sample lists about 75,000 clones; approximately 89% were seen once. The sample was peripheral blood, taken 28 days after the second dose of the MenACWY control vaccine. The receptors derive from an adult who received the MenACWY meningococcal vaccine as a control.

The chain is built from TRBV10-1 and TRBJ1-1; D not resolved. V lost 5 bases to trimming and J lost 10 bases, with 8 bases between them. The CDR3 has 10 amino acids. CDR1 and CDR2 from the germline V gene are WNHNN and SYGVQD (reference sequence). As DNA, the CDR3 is TGCGCCAGCAGTTATAAGGGAGCTTTCTTT. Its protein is CASSYKGAFF.

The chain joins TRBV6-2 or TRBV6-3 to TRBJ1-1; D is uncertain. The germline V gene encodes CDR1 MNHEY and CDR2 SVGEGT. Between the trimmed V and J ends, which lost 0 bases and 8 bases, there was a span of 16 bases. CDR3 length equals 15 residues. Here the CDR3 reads CASSYSKGLASEAFF. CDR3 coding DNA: TGTGCCAGCAGTTACTCGAAAGGACTCGCGTCCGAAGCTTTCTTT.

The CDR3 DNA follows: TGTGCCATCAGTGAGTCGACAGGGGGTGGATCACCCCTCCACTTT. Protein product: CAISESTGGGSPLHF. This chain connects TRBV10-3 to TRBJ1-6; 9 nucleotides match TRBD1. The V segment lost 0 bases and the J segment 10 bases; nucleotides outside the gene matches: 4. The V gene's germline CDR1 is ENHRY and CDR2 SYGVKD. The CDR3 loop spans 15 amino acids.

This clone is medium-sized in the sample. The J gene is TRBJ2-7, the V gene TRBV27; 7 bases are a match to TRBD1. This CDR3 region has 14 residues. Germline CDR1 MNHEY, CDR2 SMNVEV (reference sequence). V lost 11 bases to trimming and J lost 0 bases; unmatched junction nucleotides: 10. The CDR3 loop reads CAASQGEFSYEQYF. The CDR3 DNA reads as TGTGCCGCCTCCCAGGGGGAATTCTCCTACGAGCAGTACTTC.

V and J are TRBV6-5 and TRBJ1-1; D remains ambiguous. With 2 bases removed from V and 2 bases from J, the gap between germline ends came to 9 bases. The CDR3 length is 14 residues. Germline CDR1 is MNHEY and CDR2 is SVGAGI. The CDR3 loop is CASSYDQRNTEAFF. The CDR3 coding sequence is TGTGCCAGCAGTTACGACCAGAGAAACACTGAAGCTTTCTTT.

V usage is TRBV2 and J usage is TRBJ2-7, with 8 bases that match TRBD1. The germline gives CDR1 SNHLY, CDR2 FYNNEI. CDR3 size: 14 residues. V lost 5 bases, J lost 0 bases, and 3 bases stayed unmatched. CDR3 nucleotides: TGTGCCAGCAGTAACAGGGGGATCTCCTACGAGCAGTACTTC. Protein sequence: CASSNRGISYEQYF.

CDR3: CASSVGEGVGNQPQHF. In DNA, the CDR3 is TGTGCCAGCAGCGTAGGGGAAGGGGTTGGCAATCAGCCCCAGCATTTT. The chain recombines TRBV9 with TRBJ1-5, with D perhaps TRBD1 (5 bases). V was clipped by 0 bases and J by 2 bases, with 12 bases between them. Germline loops: CDR1 SGDLS, CDR2 YYNGEE. This CDR3 has 16 residues.

As DNA, the CDR3 is TGTGCCAGCAGTTTTTGGTCCTCTGGTGGCTACACCTTC. Protein product: CASSFWSSGGYTF. The chain has TRBV12-3 or TRBV12-4 and TRBJ1-2, with D uncertain. Trimming took off 3 bases at V and 7 bases at J, with 12 bases between the two ends. CDR3 length: 13 residues.

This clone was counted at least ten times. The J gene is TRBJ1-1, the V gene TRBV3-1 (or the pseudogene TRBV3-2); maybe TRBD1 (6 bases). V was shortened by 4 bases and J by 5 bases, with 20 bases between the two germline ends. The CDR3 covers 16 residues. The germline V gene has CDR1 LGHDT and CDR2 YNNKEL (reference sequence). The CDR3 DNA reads TGTGCCAGCAGCCCGACGGGGGGCGCAAGGATGACTGAAGCTTTCTTT. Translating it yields CASSPTGGARMTEAFF.

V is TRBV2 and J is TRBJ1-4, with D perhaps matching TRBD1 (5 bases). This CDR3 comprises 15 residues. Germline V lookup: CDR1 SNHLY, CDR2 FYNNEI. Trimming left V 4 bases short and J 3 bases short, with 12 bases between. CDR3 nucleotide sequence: TGTGCCAGCAGTGTTTCAGGGCTACCTAATGAAAAACTGTTTTTT. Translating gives CASSVSGLPNEKLFF.

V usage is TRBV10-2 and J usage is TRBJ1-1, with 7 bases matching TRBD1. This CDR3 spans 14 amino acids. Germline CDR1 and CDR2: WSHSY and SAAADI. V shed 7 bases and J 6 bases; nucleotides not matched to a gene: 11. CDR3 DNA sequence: TGCGCCAGCACTACAGGGGAGGGGTACGCTGAAGCTTTCTTT. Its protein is CASTTGEGYAEAFF.

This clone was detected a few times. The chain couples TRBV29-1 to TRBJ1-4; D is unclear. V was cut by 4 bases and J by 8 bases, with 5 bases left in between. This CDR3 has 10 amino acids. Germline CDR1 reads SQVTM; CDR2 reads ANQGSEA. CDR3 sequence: CSVGIEKLFF. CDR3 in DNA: TGCAGCGTTGGCATCGAAAAACTGTTTTTT. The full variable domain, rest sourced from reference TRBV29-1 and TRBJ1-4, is SAVISQKPSRDICQRGTSLTIQCQVDSQVTMMFWYRQQPGQSLTLIATANQGSEATYESGFVIDKFPISRPNLTFSTLTVSNMSPEDSSIYLCSVGIEKLFFGSGTQLSVL.

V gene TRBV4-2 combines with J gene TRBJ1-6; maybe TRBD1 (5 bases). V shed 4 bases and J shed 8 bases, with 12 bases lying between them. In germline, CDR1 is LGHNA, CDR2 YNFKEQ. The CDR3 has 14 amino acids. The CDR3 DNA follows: TGTGCCAGCAGCCCCTCACAGGAGTATTCACCCCTCCACTTT. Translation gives CASSPSQEYSPLHF.

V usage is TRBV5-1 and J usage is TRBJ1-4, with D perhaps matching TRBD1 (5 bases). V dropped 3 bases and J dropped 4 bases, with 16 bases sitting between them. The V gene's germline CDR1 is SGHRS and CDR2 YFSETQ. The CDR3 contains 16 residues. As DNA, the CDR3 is TGCGCCAGCAGCTGGCTGGTTGGGGCGGGTAATGAAAAACTGTTTTTT. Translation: CASSWLVGAGNEKLFF.

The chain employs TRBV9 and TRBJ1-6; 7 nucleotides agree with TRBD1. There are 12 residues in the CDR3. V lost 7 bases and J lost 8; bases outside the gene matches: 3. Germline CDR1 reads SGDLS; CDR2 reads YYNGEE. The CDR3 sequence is CASSRGDSPLHF. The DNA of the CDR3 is TGTGCCAGCTCCAGGGGGGATTCACCCCTCCACTTT.

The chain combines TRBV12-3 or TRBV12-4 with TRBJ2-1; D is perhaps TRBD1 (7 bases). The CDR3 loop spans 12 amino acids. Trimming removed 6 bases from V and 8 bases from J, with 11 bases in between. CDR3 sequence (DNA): TGTGCCAGCAGCTCAGGGGGGTATGAGCAGTTCTTC. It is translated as CASSSGGYEQFF.

This chain's CDR3 is CSVEKDSGNTIYF. The CDR3 DNA is TGCAGCGTTGAAAAGGACTCTGGAAACACCATATATTTT. The V call is TRBV29-1, the J call TRBJ1-3, with no clear D. Trimming stripped 2 bases from V and 0 bases from J, with 5 bases between. The germline gives CDR1 SQVTM, CDR2 ANQGSEA. The CDR3 loop spans 13 amino acids.

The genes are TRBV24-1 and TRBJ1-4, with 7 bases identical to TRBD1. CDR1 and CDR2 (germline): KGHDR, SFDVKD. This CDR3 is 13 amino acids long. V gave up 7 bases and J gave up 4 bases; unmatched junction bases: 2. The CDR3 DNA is TGTGCCACCAGGGGACAGAATAATGAAAAACTGTTTTTT. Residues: CATRGQNNEKLFF.

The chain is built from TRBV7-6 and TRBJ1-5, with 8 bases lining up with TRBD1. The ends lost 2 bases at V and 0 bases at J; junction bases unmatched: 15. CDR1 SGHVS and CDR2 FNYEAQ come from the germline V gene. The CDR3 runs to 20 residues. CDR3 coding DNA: TGTGCCAGCAGCTTATTGATAGGACAGGGTACGGCTAATAGCAATCAGCCCCAGCATTTT. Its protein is CASSLLIGQGTANSNQPQHF. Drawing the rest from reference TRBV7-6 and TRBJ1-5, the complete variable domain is GAGVSQSPRYKVTKRGQDVALRCDPISGHVSLYWYRQALGQGPEFLTYFNYEAQQDKSGLPNDRFSAERPEGSISTLTIQRTEQRDSAMYRCASSLLIGQGTANSNQPQHFGDGTRLSIL.

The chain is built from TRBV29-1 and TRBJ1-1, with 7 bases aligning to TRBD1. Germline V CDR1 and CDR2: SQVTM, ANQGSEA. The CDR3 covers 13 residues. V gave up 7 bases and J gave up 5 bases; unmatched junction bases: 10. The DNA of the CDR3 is TGCAGCGCAGGGGACAGCTATAGTACTGAAGCTTTCTTT. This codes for CSAGDSYSTEAFF.

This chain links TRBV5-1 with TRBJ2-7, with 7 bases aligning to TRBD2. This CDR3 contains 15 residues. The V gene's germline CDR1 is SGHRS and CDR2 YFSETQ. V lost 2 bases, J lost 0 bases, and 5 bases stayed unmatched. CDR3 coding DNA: TGCGCCAGCAGCTTAGAGCGGGGCGGCTCCTACGAGCAGTACTTC. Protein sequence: CASSLERGGSYEQYF.

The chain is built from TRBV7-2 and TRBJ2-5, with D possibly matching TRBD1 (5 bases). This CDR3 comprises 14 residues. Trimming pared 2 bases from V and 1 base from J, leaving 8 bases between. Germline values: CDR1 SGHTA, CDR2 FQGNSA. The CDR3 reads CASSLMGPQETQYF. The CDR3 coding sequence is TGTGCCAGCAGCTTAATGGGGCCCCAAGAGACCCAGTACTTC.

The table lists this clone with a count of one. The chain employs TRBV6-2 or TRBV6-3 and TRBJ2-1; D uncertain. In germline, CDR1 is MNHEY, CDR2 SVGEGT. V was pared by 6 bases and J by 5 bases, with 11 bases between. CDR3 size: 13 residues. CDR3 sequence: CASSNGNHNEQFF. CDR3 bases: TGTGCCAGCAGCAATGGCAACCACAATGAGCAGTTCTTC.